The present entry profiles one T cell receptor beta chain with its context. Its antigen remains undetermined. No base quality information exists; no much larger clone differs at one position. RNA was extracted with the RNeasy kit and roughly 0.45 to 1 ug was reverse transcribed using random hexamers. The immunoSEQ multiplex PCR assay, covering 54 Vbeta and 13 Jbeta segments, was used to amplify TCR beta CDR3 regions. PCR amplification bias was corrected using a synthetic template baseline for primer optimization and computational correction. On the authors' methods: Reads were annotated to V, D and J genes per IMGT and analyzed with immunoSEQ Analyzer, keeping only productive sequences. Clonality was calculated as one minus the Shannon entropy normalized by log2 of the number of productive unique sequences. For each patient and control, public and private clones were evaluated among the 100 most prevalent clones. Clones were defined as Susac-specific when absent from the healthy and MS cohorts, from about 1,100 published viral clones and from other ImmuneACCESS disease sequences. The public reads were run again by TCRdb, first through fastp at Q25 and then through MiXCR, and only productive beta chains were kept. Rows with a matching CDR3 protein are joined into one entry that keeps the most common DNA and genes. The V and J calls come from TCRdb's annotation, not from the publication. Counted in this sample were about 210,000 distinct CDR3 sequences; about 96% of them appeared once. The ten largest clones take up about 0.088% of the sample.

This sample stems from a study of CD8 T cells in Susac syndrome (dated by TCRdb to about 2019). Some background on the complete study: The study used repertoire sequencing to test whether antigen drove CD8+ T cell activation and differentiation in Susac syndrome.

From its cysteine to its phenylalanine, the CDR3 spans 16 amino acids. Of all the DNA, just the CDR3 is kept, 48 bases in frame from base 1. A distance of 12 bases separates the germline ends of V and J, which lose 2 bases and 0 bases respectively. CDR1 and CDR2, looked up from the germline V gene, are SGDLS and YYNGEE. The investigation overall reported the following: The number of individuals in the TCR sequencing and HLA analysis was acknowledged as relatively small.

High-throughput TCR beta sequencing profiled peripheral blood CD8+ and CD4+ T cells from healthy donors, Susac syndrome patients and multiple sclerosis patients. The multiple sclerosis controls were treatment-naive patients who had stable or active relapsing-remitting disease and met the revised McDonald criteria. Bulk CD8+ and CD4+ T cells were purified magnetically by negative isolation, whereas CD8+ TEMRA cells were enriched by FACS. Blood was collected in EDTA tubes and processed within 24 hours, with PBMCs isolated through density gradient centrifugation. PBMCs intended for TCR sequencing were cryopreserved in liquid nitrogen and were subsequently thawed in a 37 degrees C water bath. A purity of at least 90% was achieved for sorted or isolated CD4+, CD8+ and CD8+ TEMRA cells.

The rearranged segments are TRBV9 and TRBJ1-3; the D gene is possibly TRBD1, with 5 bases matching. The TCR comes from a human donor with multiple sclerosis. Sequencing was carried out using CD4+ T cells from PBMCs. The nucleotides read TGTGCCAGCAGCGTGGGGCGAGTACGCTCTGGAAACACCATATATTTT. Its translation is CASSVGRVRSGNTIYF. The entire variable domain, with the stretches around the CDR3 drawn from the reference TRBV9 and TRBJ1-3 proteins, is DSGVTQTPKHLITATGQRVTLRCSPRSGDLSVYWYQQSLDQGLQFLIQYYNGEERAKGNILERFSAQQFPDLHSELNLSSLELGDSALYFCASSVGRVRSGNTIYFGEGSWLTVV.